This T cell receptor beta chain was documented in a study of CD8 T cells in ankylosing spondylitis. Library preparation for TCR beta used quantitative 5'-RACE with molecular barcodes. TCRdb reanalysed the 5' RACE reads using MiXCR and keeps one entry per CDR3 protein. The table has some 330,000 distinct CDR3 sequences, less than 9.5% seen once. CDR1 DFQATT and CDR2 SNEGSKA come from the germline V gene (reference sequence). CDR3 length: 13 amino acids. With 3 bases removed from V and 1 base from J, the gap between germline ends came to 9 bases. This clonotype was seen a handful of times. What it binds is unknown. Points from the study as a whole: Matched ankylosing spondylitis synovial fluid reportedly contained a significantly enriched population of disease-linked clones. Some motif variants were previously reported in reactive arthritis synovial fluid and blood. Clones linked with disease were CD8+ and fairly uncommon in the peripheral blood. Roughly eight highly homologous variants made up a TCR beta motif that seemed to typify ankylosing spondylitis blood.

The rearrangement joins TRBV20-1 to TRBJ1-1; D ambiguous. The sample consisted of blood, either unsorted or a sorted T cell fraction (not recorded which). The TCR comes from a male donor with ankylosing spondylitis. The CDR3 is CSASGETNTEAFF. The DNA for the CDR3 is TGCAGTGCTAGTGGGGAAACGAACACTGAAGCTTTCTTT.